The rows below give T cell receptor beta chains drawn from one sample of a study of cytomegalovirus exposure and HLA in healthy donors. Assay used: immunoSEQ multiplex PCR; TCRdb lists only in-frame clones, some missing. The sample carries about 120,000 clones, 89% recorded once. Sequencing was carried out using PBMCs. The receptors originated from a woman between 18 and 29 years old in good health and CMV-seronegative. CDR3s include the opening cysteine and the closing phenylalanine or tryptophan. A D gene is named only where the DNA matches it firmly. Some rows have no size entry. The others give once, few or many, or a class for an expanded clone.

j_gene | d_gene | abundance | v_gene | CDR3aa | CDR3nt
TRBJ2-7 | TRBD1 | few | TRBV25-1 | CASSETGWQYF | TGTGCCAGCAGTGAGACAGGGTGGCAGTACTTC
TRBJ2-2 | TRBD1 | NA | TRBV6-8 | CASGQGDGTGELFF | TGTGCCAGCGGACAGGGGGATGGCACCGGGGAGCTGTTTTTT
TRBJ2-2 | TRBD1 | NA | TRBV7-2 | CASSLGDREVTGELFF | TGTGCCAGCAGCTTAGGGGACAGGGAGGTCACCGGGGAGCTGTTTTTT
TRBJ2-6 | NA | NA | TRBV28 | CATMTESSGANVLTF | TGTGCCACCATGACAGAGAGCTCTGGGGCCAACGTCCTGACTTTC
TRBJ1-4 | NA | NA | TRBV27 | CASSLPQGEKLFF | TGTGCCAGCAGTTTACCCCAGGGTGAAAAACTGTTTTTT
TRBJ2-2 | TRBD1 | NA | TRBV27 | CASSYGTENTGELFF | TGTGCCAGCAGTTATGGGACAGAGAACACCGGGGAGCTGTTTTTT
TRBJ2-3 | TRBD2 | NA | TRBV7-2 | CASSPVIAGGADTQYF | TGTGCCAGCAGCCCGGTGATAGCGGGAGGGGCAGATACGCAGTATTTT
TRBJ1-1 | TRBD1 | NA | TRBV6-6 | CATLGQESFEAFF | TGTGCCACCCTCGGACAGGAGTCCTTTGAAGCTTTCTTT
TRBJ2-3 | TRBD2 | NA | TRBV30 | CAWSVGGSGDTQYF | TGTGCCTGGAGTGTAGGCGGGAGTGGAGATACGCAGTATTTT
TRBJ2-3 | NA | NA | TRBV29-1 | CSVHWDTQYF | TGCAGCGTCCACTGGGATACGCAGTATTTT
TRBJ2-7 | TRBD1 | NA | TRBV18 | CASSPIGQGAIEQYF | TGTGCCAGCTCACCAATCGGACAGGGGGCGATCGAGCAGTACTTC
TRBJ2-7 | NA | once | TRBV4-3 | CASSQDSNYEQYF | TGCGCCAGCAGCCAGGACAGCAACTACGAGCAGTACTTC
TRBJ2-7 | TRBD1 | NA | TRBV28 | CASGRGQPWQQYF | TGTGCCAGCGGTCGGGGACAGCCCTGGCAGCAGTACTTC
TRBJ2-6 | NA | NA | TRBV6-5 | CAGRPAGANVLTF | TGTGCCGGCCGTCCTGCTGGGGCCAACGTCCTGACTTTC
TRBJ1-2 | NA | once | TRBV9 | CASSPVHVRYGYTF | TGTGCCAGCAGCCCCGTTCATGTGAGGTACGGCTACACCTTC
TRBJ2-7 | NA | NA | TRBV6-5 | CASSSTSNYEQYF | TGTGCCAGCAGTTCCACTAGTAACTACGAGCAGTACTTC
TRBJ1-5 | TRBD1 | NA | TRBV10-2 | CASSDPTGSNQPQHF | TGCGCCAGCAGTGACCCGACAGGGAGCAATCAGCCCCAGCATTTT
TRBJ2-7 | NA | NA | TRBV5-6 | CASSLSLYEQYF | TGTGCCAGCAGCTTGTCGTTGTACGAGCAGTACTTC
TRBJ1-2 | NA | NA | TRBV29-1 | CSVTSRAGDGYTF | TGCAGCGTTACTAGTCGGGCCGGCGATGGCTACACCTTC
TRBJ2-3 | NA | NA | TRBV7-4 | CASTTPLADTQYF | TGTGCCAGCACTACTCCTCTGGCAGATACGCAGTATTTT
TRBJ1-2 | TRBD1 | NA | TRBV6-5 | CASSYSQPDRGYGYTF | TGTGCCAGCAGTTACTCGCAACCAGACAGGGGCTATGGCTACACCTTC
TRBJ2-7 | NA | few | TRBV11-2 | CASSLQGSEQYF | TGTGCCAGCAGCTTGCAGGGATCCGAGCAGTACTTC
TRBJ1-1 | NA | NA | TRBV18 | CASSPDMNTEAFF | TGTGCCAGCTCACCGGACATGAACACTGAAGCTTTCTTT
TRBJ1-5 | NA | NA | TRBV29-1 | CSVAFDRWGSPQHF | TGCAGCGTTGCTTTTGACAGGTGGGGTTCGCCCCAGCATTTT
TRBJ2-3 | NA | NA | TRBV10-2 | CASSEFGVTDTQYF | TGCGCCAGCAGTGAATTCGGGGTGACAGATACGCAGTATTTT
TRBJ2-7 | NA | NA | TRBV7-2 | CASSPQGLTYEQYF | TGTGCCAGCAGCCCACAGGGATTAACCTACGAGCAGTACTTC
TRBJ1-2 | TRBD1 | once | TRBV10-3 | CAISEEGQGLYGYTF | TGTGCCATCAGTGAGGAGGGACAGGGCCTTTATGGCTACACCTTC
TRBJ1-4 | TRBD1 | NA | TRBV6-1 | CASSVPTGLDEKLFF | TGTGCCAGCAGTGTTCCGACAGGGTTGGATGAAAAACTGTTTTTT
TRBJ2-3 | TRBD1 | NA | TRBV9 | CASSVGTGTDTQYF | TGTGCCAGCAGCGTGGGGACAGGCACAGATACGCAGTATTTT
TRBJ2-6 | NA | NA | TRBV28 | CASSHSRIDGANVLTF | TGTGCCAGCAGTCATTCTCGTATAGATGGGGCCAACGTCCTGACTTTC
TRBJ2-2 | NA | NA | TRBV28 | CASSLGRINTGELFF | TGTGCCAGCTCTTTAGGCAGGATTAACACCGGGGAGCTGTTTTTT
TRBJ1-2 | TRBD1 | NA | TRBV18 | CASSPLRGRSYGYTF | TGTGCCAGCTCACCCCTGAGGGGGCGCAGCTATGGCTACACCTTC
TRBJ1-2 | NA | NA | TRBV20-1 | CSLQGYGYTF | TGCAGCCTACAGGGCTATGGCTACACCTTC
TRBJ1-5 | NA | NA | TRBV28 | CASSLWEGTYSNQPQHF | TGTGCCAGTTCCCTTTGGGAGGGGACATATAGCAATCAGCCCCAGCATTTT
TRBJ2-7 | TRBD2 | NA | TRBV11-3 | CASSPGTTYEQYF | TGTGCCAGCAGCCCCGGGACTACCTACGAGCAGTACTTC
TRBJ1-2 | NA | NA | TRBV2 | CASSIRTESYGYTF | TGTGCCAGCAGTATACGGACAGAAAGTTATGGCTACACCTTC
TRBJ2-1 | TRBD2 | NA | TRBV6-5 | CASTTSREPTYEQFF | TGTGCCAGCACGACATCGCGGGAGCCCACCTATGAGCAGTTCTTC
TRBJ2-1 | NA | NA | TRBV6-5 | CASSYSTSSGNEQFF | TGTGCCAGCAGTTACTCGACGAGCAGCGGCAATGAGCAGTTCTTC
TRBJ2-6 | NA | NA | TRBV5-8 | CASSLVSGIPFGANVLTF | TGTGCCAGCAGCTTGGTGTCAGGGATTCCGTTCGGGGCCAACGTCCTGACTTTC
TRBJ2-2 | NA | NA | TRBV5-6 | CASSLGDFANTGELFF | TGTGCCAGCAGCTTGGGCGACTTTGCGAACACCGGGGAGCTGTTTTTT
TRBJ2-3 | TRBD2 | once | TRBV6-5 | CASSYGLAGYTDTQYF | TGTGCCAGCAGTTACGGCCTAGCGGGGTACACAGATACGCAGTATTTT
TRBJ1-2 | TRBD1 | NA | TRBV11-2 | CASSLGRGTDPYGYTF | TGTGCCAGCAGCTTAGGCCGTGGGACAGACCCCTATGGCTACACCTTC
TRBJ2-2 | TRBD1 | few | TRBV25-1 | CASSEDRGYTGELFF | TGTGCCAGCAGTGAAGACAGGGGTTACACCGGGGAGCTGTTTTTT